These 18 T cell receptor beta chains were sequenced from one sample in a study of shared clonotypes between healthy human individuals. Sequencing used immunoSEQ multiplex PCR; TCRdb keeps in-frame clones, though not all of them. The sample contains approximately 2,000,000 clones, roughly 92% of which appear only once. The sample was naive CD4+ T cells from PBMCs. Subset given: CD45RA+ positively selected. The origin of the receptors is a man aged 18 to 29 in good health. Some clones in this sample may be carry-over from other donors' samples.

This chain uses TRBV28 with TRBJ2-5; the match to TRBD1 covers 8 bases. Germline V gene lookup returns CDR1 MDHEN and CDR2 SYDVKM. V shed 4 bases and J 5 bases; nucleotides not matched to a gene: 9. CDR3 length equals 15 residues. CDR3 sequence: CASSSYTGGRETQYF. The CDR3 DNA sequence: TGTGCCAGCAGTTCATATACAGGGGGGAGGGAGACCCAGTACTTC.

The chain has TRBV2 and TRBJ1-2; no firm D call. Germline CDR1 and CDR2: SNHLY and FYNNEI. The CDR3 spans 12 residues. V was cut by 7 bases and J by 8 bases, with 14 bases left in between. CDR3 sequence reads: CASTKGRSGYTF. The CDR3 DNA reads as TGTGCCAGCACAAAAGGCCGGAGCGGCTACACCTTC.

The rearrangement uses TRBV18 and TRBJ2-2, with D perhaps TRBD2 (5 bases). Trimming took 2 bases from V and 6 from J, leaving 13 bases between them. The CDR3 is 15 amino acids. CDR1 is KGHSH and CDR2 is LQKENI in the germline V gene. The CDR3 is CASSPRRGGAGELFF. The DNA for the CDR3 is TGTGCCAGCTCACCAAGACGCGGAGGCGCCGGGGAGCTGTTTTTT. Supplemented by reference TRBV18 and TRBJ2-2, the full variable domain reads NAGVMQNPRHLVRRRGQEARLRCSPMKGHSHVYWYRQLPEEGLKFMVYLQKENIIDESGMPKERFSAEFPKEGPSILRIQQVVRGDSAAYFCASSPRRGGAGELFFGEGSRLTVL.

The gene calls are TRBV5-1 and TRBJ2-5; D unclear. The CDR3 consists of 13 residues. V was trimmed by 4 bases and J by 3 bases, leaving 10 bases between them. Germline CDR1 reads SGHRS; CDR2 reads YFSETQ. In nucleotides, the CDR3 is TGCGCCAGCAGCCGCCCAGGAGAAGAGACCCAGTACTTC. This sequence encodes CASSRPGEETQYF.

The V gene is TRBV7-2, the J gene TRBJ2-3, with TRBD2 matching over 12 bases. Germline-derived CDR1 and CDR2 are SGHTA and FQGNSA. V dropped 5 bases and J dropped 3; count of bases not matched to a gene: 6. This CDR3 is built from 16 residues. In DNA form, the CDR3 reads TGTGCCAGCAGCCGAACTAGCGGGAGGCCAACAGATACGCAGTATTTT. This gives the protein CASSRTSGRPTDTQYF.

The chain carries TRBV9 and TRBJ2-7; D unclear. From germline, CDR1 is SGDLS and CDR2 YYNGEE. Between the trimmed V and J ends, which lost 3 bases and 0 bases, there was a span of 13 bases. CDR3 length equals 15 residues. The CDR3 protein is CASSEMPTSSYEQYF. The CDR3 nucleotides read TGTGCCAGCAGCGAAATGCCAACGAGCTCCTACGAGCAGTACTTC.

The chain couples TRBV7-2 to TRBJ1-2, with D possibly TRBD1 on 5 matching bases. From germline, CDR1 is SGHTA and CDR2 FQGNSA. V gave up 2 bases and J gave up 0 bases, with 10 bases separating them. This CDR3 contains 15 residues. The CDR3 region has the DNA TGTGCCAGCAGCTTATTCAGGGACTCTAACTATGGCTACACCTTC. This codes for CASSLFRDSNYGYTF.

This chain joins TRBV5-1 and TRBJ2-1; TRBD2 matches 15 bases. Germline V gene sequence: CDR1 SGHRS, CDR2 YFSETQ. J gave up 7 bases and V 2 bases, and 7 bases lay outside the gene matches. The length of the CDR3 is 17 residues. The CDR3 bases are TGCGCCAGCAGCTTCGGGGGACTAGCGGGAGGTAGGAATGAGCAGTTCTTC. Protein product: CASSFGGLAGGRNEQFF.

This clone was counted once. The rearrangement links TRBV9 to TRBJ2-3; 13 bases are a match to TRBD2. J gave up 1 base and V 3 bases, and 2 bases lay outside the gene matches. The CDR3 loop spans 16 amino acids. Germline V gene lookup returns CDR1 SGDLS and CDR2 YYNGEE. The CDR3 here is CASSATSGGGTDTQYF. The CDR3 bases are TGTGCCAGCAGCGCCACTAGCGGGGGGGGCACAGATACGCAGTATTTT.

The chain uses TRBV6-6 and TRBJ1-5; D might be TRBD1 (5 bases). Per germline, CDR1 MNHNY and CDR2 SVGAGI (reference sequence). With 6 bases removed from V and 0 bases from J, the gap between germline ends came to 9 bases. This CDR3 spans 14 amino acids. CDR3: CASRLTVSNQPQHF. In DNA, the CDR3 is TGTGCCAGCAGGTTGACAGTTAGCAATCAGCCCCAGCATTTT.

The chain carries TRBV9 and TRBJ1-1, with D possibly matching TRBD1 (5 bases). V gave up 0 bases and J gave up 3 bases, with 9 bases separating them. Germline CDR1 and CDR2: SGDLS and YYNGEE. There are 14 residues in the CDR3. The CDR3 loop reads CASSVVPRDTEAFF. CDR3 nucleotide sequence: TGTGCCAGCAGCGTAGTCCCCAGGGACACTGAAGCTTTCTTT.

This chain links TRBV5-1 with TRBJ2-3, with D tentatively TRBD1 (6 bases). Per germline, CDR1 SGHRS and CDR2 YFSETQ. The V and J ends lost 4 bases and 4 bases respectively, with 19 bases between them. The CDR3 has 16 residues. The CDR3 bases are TGCGCCAGCAGCCCCGGAAGCTTCAGGGGTCCAGATACGCAGTATTTT. It yields the protein CASSPGSFRGPDTQYF.

The gene calls are TRBV6-5 and TRBJ2-7; the D gene could be TRBD1 or TRBD2 (5 bases each). Germline V gene data show CDR1 as MNHEY and CDR2 as SVGAGI. The germline V and J ends were trimmed by 6 bases and 1 base, with 16 bases remaining between them. The CDR3 has 15 amino acids. DNA of the CDR3: TGTGCCAGCAGCTCTCCGGGACGAGGTTCCTACGAGCAGTACTTC. Protein: CASSSPGRGSYEQYF.

J is TRBJ2-7 and V is TRBV5-1, with D possibly being TRBD1 or TRBD2 (6 bases each). The V gene's germline CDR1 is SGHRS and CDR2 YFSETQ. The V gene lost 0 bases and the J gene lost 3 bases, with 13 bases spanning the gap. The CDR3 runs to 15 residues. The CDR3 DNA reads as TGCGCCAGCAGCTTGGTAGGAGGGGGGAACTACGAGCAGTACTTC. Its translation: CASSLVGGGNYEQYF. Drawing the rest from reference TRBV5-1 and TRBJ2-7, the complete variable domain is KAGVTQTPRYLIKTRGQQVTLSCSPISGHRSVSWYQQTPGQGLQFLFEYFSETQRNKGNFPGRFSGRQFSNSRSEMNVSTLELGDSALYLCASSLVGGGNYEQYFGPGTRLTVT.

In this sample, this clone turned up once. V is TRBV9 and J is TRBJ2-5; D remains unclear. Germline V lookup: CDR1 SGDLS, CDR2 YYNGEE. V gave up 0 bases and J gave up 2 bases, with 8 bases separating them. This CDR3 has 14 residues. As DNA, the CDR3 is TGTGCCAGCAGCGTAGCTGAAAGTCAAGAGACCCAGTACTTC. Protein: CASSVAESQETQYF.

Here the CDR3 DNA reads TGCGCCAGCAGGCTCACGTCGGGCAGATTGAACACTGAAGCTTTCTTT. It codes for CASRLTSGRLNTEAFF. The rearrangement uses TRBV4-1 and TRBJ1-1; no definite D call. V was trimmed by 6 bases and J by 0 bases, leaving 17 bases between them. The CDR3 covers 16 residues. Germline-derived CDR1 and CDR2 are MGHRA and YSYEKL.

The rearrangement uses TRBV19 and TRBJ1-2, with D possibly being TRBD1 (6 bases). The V and J ends lost 5 bases and 4 bases respectively, with 14 bases between them. The length of the CDR3 is 14 residues. Germline V CDR1 and CDR2: LNHDA, SQIVND (reference sequence). For the CDR3, the DNA is TGTGCCAGTAGTCACCGGGGGGGCGCCTATGGCTACACCTTC. It specifies CASSHRGGAYGYTF.

This clone has a single count. The rearrangement links TRBV7-2 to TRBJ2-3; D is perhaps TRBD2 (5 bases). This CDR3 contains 14 residues. Germline CDR1 and CDR2: SGHTA and FQGNSA. The V end was cut by 3 bases, the J end by 0 bases, with 7 bases between. CDR3 DNA: TGTGCCAGCAGCTTCTGGGAGAGCACAGATACGCAGTATTTT. Translation: CASSFWESTDTQYF.